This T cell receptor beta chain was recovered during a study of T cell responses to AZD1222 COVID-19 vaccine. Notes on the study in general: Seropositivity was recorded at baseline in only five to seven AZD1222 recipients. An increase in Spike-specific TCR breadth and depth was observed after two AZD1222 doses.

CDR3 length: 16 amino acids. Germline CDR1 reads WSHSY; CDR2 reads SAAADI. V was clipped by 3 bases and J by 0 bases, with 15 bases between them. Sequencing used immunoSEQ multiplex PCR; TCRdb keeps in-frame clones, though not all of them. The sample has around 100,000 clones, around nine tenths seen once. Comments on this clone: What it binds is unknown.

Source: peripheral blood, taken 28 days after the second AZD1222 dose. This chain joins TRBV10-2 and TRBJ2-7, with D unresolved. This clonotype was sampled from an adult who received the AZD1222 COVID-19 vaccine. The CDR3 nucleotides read TGCGCCAGCAGTGATGGTCGGCTCCTAGGCTCCTACGAGCAGTACTTC. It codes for CASSDGRLLGSYEQYF.